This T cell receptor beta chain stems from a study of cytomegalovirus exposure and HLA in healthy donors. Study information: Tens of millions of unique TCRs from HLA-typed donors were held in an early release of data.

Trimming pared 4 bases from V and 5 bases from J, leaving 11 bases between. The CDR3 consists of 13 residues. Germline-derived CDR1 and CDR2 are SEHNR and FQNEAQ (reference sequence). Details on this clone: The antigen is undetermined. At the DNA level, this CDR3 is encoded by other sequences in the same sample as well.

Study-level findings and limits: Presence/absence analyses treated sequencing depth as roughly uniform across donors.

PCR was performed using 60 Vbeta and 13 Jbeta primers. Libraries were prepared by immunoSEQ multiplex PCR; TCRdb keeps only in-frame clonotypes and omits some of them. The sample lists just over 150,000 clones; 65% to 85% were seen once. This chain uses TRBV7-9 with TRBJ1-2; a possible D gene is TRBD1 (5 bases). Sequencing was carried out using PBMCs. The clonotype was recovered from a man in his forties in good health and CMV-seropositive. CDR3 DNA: TGTGCCAGCAGCTCTGGGGGAGGGTATGGCTACACCTTC. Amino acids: CASSSGGGYGYTF.